This T cell receptor (beta chain) was captured by sequencing in a study of T cell responses to AZD1222 COVID-19 vaccine. The assay was immunoSEQ multiplex PCR, and TCRdb's table has in-frame clones only and misses some. This sample has 140,000 or so clones, with approximately 91% found just once. A remark on this clone: The target antigen is unknown.

This CDR3 contains 15 residues. Per the germline V gene, CDR1 is SGHRS and CDR2 is YFSETQ. V gave up 4 bases and J gave up 1 base, with 13 bases separating them. General study results and limits: After the peak T cell response, and only then, were repertoires sampled.

The V and J genes are TRBV5-1 and TRBJ2-3; D unresolved. Source: peripheral blood, taken 28 days after the second dose of the MenACWY control vaccine. This sequence was found in an adult who received the MenACWY meningococcal vaccine as a control. The CDR3 spells CASSTTDIRTDTQYF. CDR3 nucleotides: TGCGCCAGCAGCACAACGGATATTCGCACAGATACGCAGTATTTT.